Presented here are 15 T cell receptor beta chains from one specimen sequenced in a study of blood T cells in healthy people across ages. Alongside a J-beta primer mix, a sample-barcoded 5' primer served in a second PCR lasting roughly 7 to 11 cycles. TCRdb redid the calling of the 5' RACE reads with MiXCR, one entry per CDR3 protein. The sample yields fewer than 1,000,000 distinct CDR3 sequences, roughly 46% seen once. The sequencing input was blood. Receptor source: a man aged 80 or over in good health.

The V and J genes are TRBV7-3 and TRBJ1-1, with a possible D match to TRBD1 (5 bases). CDR1 is SGHTA, CDR2 FQGTGA, per germline. The CDR3 spans 14 residues. The V gene lost 5 bases and the J gene lost 6 bases, with 16 bases spanning the gap. CDR3 DNA: TGTGCCAGCAGCGCCAACCGGGGCGGAGCTGAAGCTTTCTTT. This encodes CASSANRGGAEAFF.

This clonotype has a handful of counts. The V and J genes are TRBV28 and TRBJ2-1, with TRBD1 as a possible D gene (6 bases). The V gene's germline CDR1 is MDHEN and CDR2 SYDVKM. The CDR3 spans 13 residues. V lost 6 bases to trimming and J lost 0 bases, with 6 bases between them. The chain's CDR3 is CASRDSSYNEQFF. The DNA of the CDR3 is TGTGCCAGCAGGGACAGCTCCTACAATGAGCAGTTCTTC.

In its sample, this clonotype was seen a few times. The chain uses TRBV28 and TRBJ2-6; TRBD1 agrees at 8 bases. Looked up from germline, CDR1 is MDHEN and CDR2 is SYDVKM. The V and J ends lost 6 bases and 0 bases, in that order; junction bases with no gene match: 10. This CDR3 contains 18 residues. The CDR3 DNA follows: TGTGCCAGCAGCCCAAGACAGGGGTTTTACTCTGGGGCCAACGTCCTGACTTTC. Amino acid sequence: CASSPRQGFYSGANVLTF.

This clonotype was observed a few times. The J gene is TRBJ2-3, the V gene TRBV7-3, with D uncertain. Looked up from germline, CDR1 is SGHTA and CDR2 is FQGTGA. The V gene lost 4 bases and the J gene lost 3 bases, with 14 bases spanning the gap. This CDR3 is built from 15 residues. The CDR3 nucleotides are TGTGCCAGCAGCTCAATGGGGTTAGGGACAGATACGCAGTATTTT. It is translated as CASSSMGLGTDTQYF. Using reference TRBV7-3 and TRBJ2-3 for the parts outside the CDR3, the full variable domain is GAGVSQTPSNKVTEKGKYVELRCDPISGHTALYWYRQSLGQGPEFLIYFQGTGAADDSGLPNDRFFAVRPEGSVSTLKIQRTERGDSAVYLCASSSMGLGTDTQYFGPGTRLTVL.

Only a few counts were recorded for this clonotype. A much larger clone differs by one base, so this may be a read error. The gene calls are TRBV28 and TRBJ2-5; unclear D gene. Trimming shortened V by 4 bases and J by 0 bases, and 12 bases separated the two germline ends. This CDR3 contains 15 residues. CDR1 is MDHEN, CDR2 SYDVKM, per germline. Here the CDR3 reads CASSSQAEYQETQYF. The CDR3 DNA is TGTGCCAGCAGTTCCCAGGCGGAGTACCAAGAGACCCAGTACTTC.

This chain links TRBV7-2 with TRBJ2-7; possible D gene TRBD1, 5 bases. Germline CDR1 SGHTA, CDR2 FQGNSA. Trimming removed 2 bases at V and 5 bases at J, with 10 bases between. The CDR3 loop spans 13 amino acids. The CDR3 protein is CASSLRQRDEQYF. CDR3 coding DNA: TGTGCCAGCAGCTTAAGACAGAGAGACGAGCAGTACTTC. Complete variable domain (other parts from reference TRBV7-2 and TRBJ2-7): GAGVSQSPSNKVTEKGKDVELRCDPISGHTALYWYRQSLGQGLEFLIYFQGNSAPDKSGLPSDRFSAERTGGSVSTLTIQRTQQEDSAVYLCASSLRQRDEQYFGPGTRLTVT.

The CDR3 protein is CASSLGLAGGLGLQYF. The CDR3 DNA is TGCGCCAGCAGCTTGGGACTAGCGGGAGGGCTGGGGCTGCAGTACTTC. V and J are TRBV5-1 and TRBJ2-5; 14 bases fit TRBD2. V was pared by 0 bases and J by 11 bases, with 9 bases of the junction left unmatched. CDR1 SGHRS and CDR2 YFSETQ come from the germline V gene. The length of the CDR3 is 16 residues.

Only a few counts were recorded for this clonotype. The rearrangement joins TRBV6-1 to TRBJ2-3; TRBD2 aligns across 7 bases. Trimming removed 2 bases from V and 3 bases from J; junction bases left unmatched: 5. CDR1 and CDR2 from the germline V gene are MNHNS and SASEGT. There are 15 residues in the CDR3. The CDR3 region has the DNA TGTGCCAGCAGTGAAAAACTAGCGTGGACAGATACGCAGTATTTT. It is translated as CASSEKLAWTDTQYF.

As concerns this clonotype: A much larger clone differs by one base, so this may be a read error. The genes are TRBV25-1 and TRBJ1-5; D call uncertain. The germline V gene has CDR1 MGHDK and CDR2 SYGVNS. The CDR3 has 12 residues. CDR3 in DNA: TGTGCCAGCAGTGAATACGGTCAGCCCCGGCATTTT. It specifies CASSEYGQPRHF.

This clonotype was observed at least ten times. A read error may explain this, as a much larger clone is one base away. V and J are TRBV14 and TRBJ1-6; D not certain. The germline CDR1 and CDR2 sequences are SGHDN and FVKESK. V was shortened by 1 base and J by 18 bases, with 13 bases between the two germline ends. This CDR3 is 12 amino acids long. CDR3 sequence reads: CASSQVPRVPHF. CDR3 in DNA: TGTGCCAGCAGCCAAGTGCCACGCGTCCCCCACTTT.

This clonotype has only a few counts. The chain is built from TRBV18 and TRBJ2-7; TRBD1 is a possible D gene (6 bases). Trimming removed 3 bases at V and 0 bases at J, with 12 bases between. Germline CDR1 KGHSH, CDR2 LQKENI. The CDR3 is 15 amino acids. Here the CDR3 reads CASSPVRDTSYEQYF. DNA for the CDR3: TGTGCCAGCTCACCCGTCCGGGACACCTCCTACGAGCAGTACTTC. The full variable domain, with the rest looked up from reference TRBV18 and TRBJ2-7, is NAGVMQNPRHLVRRRGQEARLRCSPMKGHSHVYWYRQLPEEGLKFMVYLQKENIIDESGMPKERFSAEFPKEGPSILRIQQVVRGDSAAYFCASSPVRDTSYEQYFGPGTRLTVT.

With respect to this clonotype: One end of the junction is discordant with germline, which a read error may explain. The V call is TRBV7-2, the J call TRBJ2-3; TRBD2 might be the D (5 bases). Germline V gene lookup returns CDR1 SGHTA and CDR2 FQGNSA. This CDR3 region has 14 residues. CDR3 protein: CASSLGPSTDTRYF. CDR3 DNA sequence: TGTGCCAGCAGCTTAGGACCTAGCACAGATACGCGGTATTTT.

The rearrangement links TRBV28 to TRBJ2-6, with D maybe TRBD2 (5 bases). Deletions cut 3 bases from V and 2 bases from J, with 14 bases between. Germline CDR1 MDHEN, CDR2 SYDVKM. The CDR3 covers 17 residues. CDR3 protein: CASSFSVGSPGANVLTF. For the CDR3, the DNA is TGTGCCAGCAGTTTTAGCGTGGGAAGCCCTGGGGCCAACGTCCTGACTTTC.

The chain carries TRBV12-3 or TRBV12-4 and TRBJ2-3; D uncertain. Trimming removed 4 bases at V and 14 bases at J, with 16 bases between. This CDR3 has 12 residues. In DNA, the CDR3 is TGTGCCAGCAGTTCCGATCGCAAATATTCGTATTTT. Amino acid sequence: CASSSDRKYSYF.

The chain carries TRBV12-3 or TRBV12-4 and TRBJ1-1, with D uncertain. This CDR3 region has 15 residues. V was cut by 5 bases and J by 4 bases, with 17 bases left in between. The DNA of the CDR3 is TGTGCCAGCAGTCTCCTGAGGCATGGGAGCACTGAAGCTTTCTTT. Amino acids: CASSLLRHGSTEAFF.